These 5 T cell receptor beta chains share one sample of origin, sequenced in a study of control samples from healthy donors and cancer patients. Sequencing used immunoSEQ multiplex PCR; TCRdb keeps in-frame clones, though not all of them. The top ten clones hold 1.1% to 1.5% of a sample with 150,000 to 200,000 clones, around 91% of them seen once. The sample comprised blood. These TCRs come from a woman between 45 and 60 years old in good health.

The J gene is TRBJ1-5, the V gene TRBV30, with D uncertain. CDR1 and CDR2 from the germline V gene are GTSNPN and SVGIG (reference sequence). The ends were cut back, 2 bases at V and 5 bases at J, with 13 bases in the middle. CDR3 length equals 14 residues. CDR3 nucleotides: TGTGCCTGGAGTAGTAACGGTGGCGATCAGCCCCAGCATTTT. Protein product: CAWSSNGGDQPQHF.

J is TRBJ1-2 and V is TRBV5-1, with 8 bases matching TRBD1. After removal of 0 bases from V and 8 bases from J, the junction contained 6 bases not matched to a gene. Germline values: CDR1 SGHRS, CDR2 YFSETQ. This CDR3 comprises 14 residues. CDR3 sequence reads: CASSLDSGGYGYTF. The CDR3 DNA reads as TGCGCCAGCAGCTTGGATTCAGGGGGCTACGGCTACACCTTC.

The chain is built from TRBV7-3 and TRBJ2-3; possibly TRBD1 or TRBD2 for D (5 bases each). CDR1 and CDR2 from the germline V gene are SGHTA and FQGTGA. The CDR3 loop spans 14 amino acids. Trimming removed 5 bases at V and 0 bases at J, with 9 bases between. The DNA of the CDR3 is TGTGCCAGCAGCGGGGGTTCTAGCACAGATACGCAGTATTTT. It yields the protein CASSGGSSTDTQYF.

The chain joins TRBV24-1 to TRBJ2-2, with a possible D match to TRBD1 (6 bases). This CDR3 has 15 residues. Trimming cost V 0 bases and J 4 bases, with 8 bases left between them. CDR1 and CDR2 (germline): KGHDR, SFDVKD. The CDR3 DNA reads TGTGCCACCAGTGATTTGGAAGGGGGCACCGGGGAGCTGTTTTTT. Its translation: CATSDLEGGTGELFF.

V is TRBV3-1 (or the pseudogene TRBV3-2) and J is TRBJ2-1, with D unclear. Trimming stripped 4 bases from V and 3 bases from J, with 16 bases between. Germline V CDR1 and CDR2: LGHDT, YNNKEL (reference sequence). There are 16 residues in the CDR3. Written as DNA, the CDR3 is TGTGCCAGCAGCCTATTAGGTAGCCCCGACTACAATGAGCAGTTCTTC. This codes for CASSLLGSPDYNEQFF.